This TCR beta chain stems from a study of response to subunit inactivated influenza vaccine. CDR3 length: 14 residues. Trimming left V 2 bases short and J 5 bases short, with 13 bases between. In germline, CDR1 is SGHRS, CDR2 YFSETQ. Study results and caveats: The authors proposed limited new T cell recruitment per seasonal influenza vaccination.

TCRdb reanalysed the RT-PCR reads using MiXCR and keeps one entry per CDR3 protein. The table lists 530,000 or so distinct CDR3 sequences, about an eighth of them singletons. This clonotype occurred a few times. The target antigen is unknown. Sequenced material: PBMCs from blood, taken on the day of vaccination. The receptor's source is a man aged 50 to 59 who received an inactivated influenza vaccine. The V gene is TRBV5-1, the J gene TRBJ2-5; D may be TRBD1 or TRBD2 (5 bases each). DNA for the CDR3: TGCGCCAGCAGCTTCCGGCCGGGACGGGAGACCCAGTACTTC. Amino acid sequence: CASSFRPGRETQYF.